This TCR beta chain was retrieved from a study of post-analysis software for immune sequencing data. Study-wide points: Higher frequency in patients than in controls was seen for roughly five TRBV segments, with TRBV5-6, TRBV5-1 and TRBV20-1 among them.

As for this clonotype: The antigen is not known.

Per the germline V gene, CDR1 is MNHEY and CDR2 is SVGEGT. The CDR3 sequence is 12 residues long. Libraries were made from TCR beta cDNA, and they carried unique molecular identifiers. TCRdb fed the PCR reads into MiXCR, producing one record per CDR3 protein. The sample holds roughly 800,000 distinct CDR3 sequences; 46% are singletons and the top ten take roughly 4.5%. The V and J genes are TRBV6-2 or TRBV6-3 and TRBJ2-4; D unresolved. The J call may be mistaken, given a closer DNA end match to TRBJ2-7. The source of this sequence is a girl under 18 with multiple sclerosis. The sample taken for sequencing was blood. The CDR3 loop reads CASSSSVYEQYF. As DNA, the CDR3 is TGTGCCAGCAGTTCGTCTGTCTACGAGCAGTACTTC.